What follows describes a single TCR beta chain. Here immunoSEQ multiplex PCR was the method, and the copy in TCRdb shows in-frame clones only, minus some. The sample holds over 200,000 clones, about 88% seen once. This entry comes from a study of blood T cell repertoires in COVID-19. The overall study: Nucleic acid was either cDNA or gDNA, and it came from T cells, B-cell-depleted T cells, or PBMCs.

Germline V gene data show CDR1 as SGHNT and CDR2 as YYREEE (reference sequence). The CDR3 consists of 14 residues. V lost 7 bases and J 3 bases, leaving 13 bases between the germline ends. This chain uses TRBV5-4 with TRBJ1-4, with D maybe TRBD1 (6 bases). The clonotype originates from a middle-aged woman with acute or convalescent COVID-19. The specimen was peripheral blood. CDR3 sequence: CASRQQGPNEKLFF. Here the CDR3 DNA reads TGTGCCAGCCGACAACAGGGTCCTAATGAAAAACTGTTTTTT.